These 22 T cell receptor beta chains were sequenced from one sample in a study of cytomegalovirus exposure and HLA in healthy donors. Amplification used 60 Vbeta primers and 13 Jbeta primers. Sequencing used immunoSEQ multiplex PCR; TCRdb keeps in-frame clones, though not all of them. The repertoire table contains roughly 40,000 clones. Sequencing was performed on PBMCs. These receptors came from a male donor in good health and CMV-seronegative.

The chain carries TRBV27 and TRBJ1-1; D unresolved. There are 13 residues in the CDR3. CDR1 is MNHEY and CDR2 is SMNVEV in the germline V gene (reference sequence). The ends were cut back, 2 bases at V and 1 base at J, with 5 bases in the middle. The CDR3 reads CASSLPGNTEAFF. In DNA form, the CDR3 reads TGTGCCAGCAGTTTACCCGGGAACACTGAAGCTTTCTTT.

CDR3 residues: CASSLISLRNTGELFF. The CDR3 nucleotides read TGTGCCAGCAGCTTAATCTCGCTAAGGAACACCGGGGAGCTGTTTTTT. This chain uses TRBV7-2 with TRBJ2-2; the D is unclear. The germline gives CDR1 SGHTA, CDR2 FQGNSA. This CDR3 is 16 amino acids long. Trimming removed 2 bases from V and 1 base from J, with 11 bases in between.

The J gene is TRBJ2-7, the V gene TRBV5-1, with 9 nucleotides matching TRBD1. The V segment lost 0 bases and the J segment 4 bases; nucleotides outside the gene matches: 2. The germline gives CDR1 SGHRS, CDR2 YFSETQ. The CDR3 spans 14 residues. The CDR3 sequence: CASSLAGTGYEQYF. The DNA of the CDR3 is TGCGCCAGCAGCTTGGCAGGGACAGGGTACGAGCAGTACTTC.

The rearrangement links TRBV20-1 to TRBJ2-5; no reliable D call. CDR3 size: 11 residues. Trimming cost V 2 bases and J 4 bases, with 5 bases left between them. CDR1 and CDR2 (germline): DFQATT, SNEGSKA (reference sequence). The CDR3: CSARQRETQYF. The CDR3 nucleotides read TGCAGTGCTAGACAGCGAGAGACCCAGTACTTC.

V usage is TRBV11-2 and J usage is TRBJ2-7; weak D call: TRBD2 (6 bases). CDR1 SGHAT and CDR2 FQNNGV come from the germline V gene. V was trimmed by 0 bases and J by 6 bases, leaving 12 bases between them. CDR3 length: 14 residues. CDR3 nucleotide sequence: TGTGCCAGCAGCTTAGAATTCGGGGGAAGCGAGCAGTACTTC. Its translation is CASSLEFGGSEQYF.

The chain joins TRBV5-1 to TRBJ2-2; TRBD2 is a possible D gene (6 bases). Trimming shortened V by 2 bases and J by 6 bases, and 11 bases separated the two germline ends. Germline V gene data show CDR1 as SGHRS and CDR2 as YFSETQ. The CDR3 sequence is 14 residues long. The CDR3 DNA is TGCGCCAGCAGCTTACGAACTAGCCCCGGGGAGCTGTTTTTT. Its translation is CASSLRTSPGELFF.

V gene TRBV10-3 combines with J gene TRBJ1-4; D not resolved. Trimming took 4 bases from V and 4 from J, leaving 10 bases between them. Germline CDR1 and CDR2: ENHRY and SYGVKD. The CDR3 has 14 amino acids. Here the CDR3 reads CAISGESSNEKLFF. CDR3 DNA sequence: TGTGCCATCAGTGGGGAGAGCAGTAATGAAAAACTGTTTTTT.

V gene TRBV14 combines with J gene TRBJ2-1; 9 bases fit TRBD1. V gave up 1 base and J gave up 4 bases; unmatched junction bases: 8. This CDR3 region has 17 residues. Germline loops: CDR1 SGHDN, CDR2 FVKESK. This CDR3 reads CASSQGHRDRAYNEQFF. In DNA form, the CDR3 reads TGTGCCAGCAGCCAAGGTCACCGGGACAGGGCTTACAATGAGCAGTTCTTC.

J is TRBJ2-1 and V is TRBV9, with D possibly being TRBD1 (5 bases). The germline gives CDR1 SGDLS, CDR2 YYNGEE. V was trimmed by 2 bases and J by 2 bases, leaving 11 bases between them. This CDR3 contains 15 residues. CDR3 protein: CASSVVRVAYNEQFF. CDR3 DNA sequence: TGTGCCAGCAGCGTCGTCAGGGTTGCCTACAATGAGCAGTTCTTC. The full variable domain, rest sourced from reference TRBV9 and TRBJ2-1, is DSGVTQTPKHLITATGQRVTLRCSPRSGDLSVYWYQQSLDQGLQFLIQYYNGEERAKGNILERFSAQQFPDLHSELNLSSLELGDSALYFCASSVVRVAYNEQFFGPGTRLTVL.

The V gene is TRBV5-1, the J gene TRBJ2-7, with D perhaps matching TRBD1 (6 bases). Germline CDR1 reads SGHRS; CDR2 reads YFSETQ. V was shortened by 4 bases and J by 4 bases, with 12 bases between the two germline ends. The CDR3 spans 13 residues. The CDR3 DNA reads as TGCGCCAGCAGCCCAACCACAGGGTACGAGCAGTACTTC. It codes for CASSPTTGYEQYF.

Here the CDR3 DNA reads TGTGCCAGCAGCCAAGAGGGGGGAGGGGGCACCGGGGAGCTGTTTTTT. Translation gives CASSQEGGGGTGELFF. V usage is TRBV4-2 and J usage is TRBJ2-2, with D perhaps matching TRBD2 (7 bases). CDR1 is LGHNA, CDR2 YNFKEQ, per germline. The CDR3 has 16 amino acids. Trimming removed 0 bases at V and 4 bases at J, with 12 bases between.

The V and J genes are TRBV28 and TRBJ1-1, with D unclear. Trimming cost V 7 bases and J 1 base, with 4 bases left between them. This CDR3 spans 11 amino acids. Germline CDR1 is MDHEN and CDR2 is SYDVKM. The DNA of the CDR3 is TGTGCCAGCACATGGAACACTGAAGCTTTCTTT. Its translation is CASTWNTEAFF.

This chain uses TRBV5-4 with TRBJ1-3; maybe TRBD1 (5 bases). The CDR3 loop spans 16 amino acids. V gave up 0 bases and J gave up 3 bases, with 13 bases separating them. The V gene's germline CDR1 is SGHNT and CDR2 YYREEE (reference sequence). The CDR3 DNA is TGTGCCAGCAGCTTGGCCATGGAGGGGAGTGGAAACACCATATATTTT. Translating gives CASSLAMEGSGNTIYF.

The CDR3: CASSDSRLNFLSSYEQYF. Here the CDR3 DNA reads TGTGCCAGCAGTGACTCGCGCCTCAACTTCCTGAGCTCCTACGAGCAGTACTTC. The rearrangement links TRBV6-4 to TRBJ2-7, with no clear D. Germline CDR1 reads MRHNA; CDR2 reads SNTAGT. Trimming cost V 0 bases and J 0 bases, with 18 bases left between them. This CDR3 is built from 18 residues.

The chain couples TRBV21-1 to TRBJ1-6; the tabulated D call, TRBD1, remains unverified against the DNA. TRBV21-1 is tagged as a pseudogene. The CDR3 extends over 18 amino acids. The CDR3 here is CASSKRTPRTGIESPLHF. CDR3 bases: TGTGCCAGCAGCAAAAGGACCCCCCGGACAGGGATCGAGTCACCCCTCCACTTT.

This chain uses TRBV4-1 with TRBJ2-5; tentative D call: TRBD1 (6 bases). The CDR3 is 14 amino acids. V lost 0 bases to trimming and J lost 7 bases, with 12 bases between them. CDR1 is MGHRA, CDR2 YSYEKL, per germline. The CDR3, as DNA: TGCGCCAGCAGCCAAGAACAGGGTTTAGGGACCCAGTACTTC. This translates into CASSQEQGLGTQYF.

The genes are TRBV7-2 and TRBJ2-1; 7 positions match TRBD1. The CDR3 spans 16 residues. V lost 5 bases and J lost 2; bases outside the gene matches: 9. Germline CDR1 reads SGHTA; CDR2 reads FQGNSA. CDR3 sequence (DNA): TGTGCCAGCAGCCCCGAGGGGGCTCTAACCTACAATGAGCAGTTCTTC. This translates into CASSPEGALTYNEQFF.

The chain carries TRBV2 and TRBJ1-1; 10 nucleotides line up with TRBD1. This CDR3 is 13 amino acids long. Trimming at V came to 7 bases and at J to 5 bases, leaving 4 bases not matched to a gene. Germline CDR1 reads SNHLY; CDR2 reads FYNNEI. The CDR3 here is CASIDRGRTEAFF. The CDR3 DNA reads TGTGCCAGCATTGACAGGGGGCGAACTGAAGCTTTCTTT.

The rearrangement joins TRBV27 to TRBJ1-2; a weak D match, TRBD1 (5 bases). The CDR3 has 17 amino acids. Between the trimmed V and J ends, which lost 0 bases and 6 bases, there was a span of 20 bases. CDR1 is MNHEY and CDR2 is SMNVEV in the germline V gene (reference sequence). The DNA for the CDR3 is TGTGCCAGCAGTTTATCGCCCTACGCAGGGCAGGGCCATGGCTACACCTTC. Translation gives CASSLSPYAGQGHGYTF.

The chain combines TRBV9 with TRBJ2-2; 8 positions match TRBD1. This CDR3 spans 16 amino acids. The germline CDR1 and CDR2 sequences are SGDLS and YYNGEE. The ends lost 5 bases at V and 1 base at J; junction bases unmatched: 7. In DNA form, the CDR3 reads TGTGCCAGCAGGTCCCCCGGGACAGGGAACACCGGGGAGCTGTTTTTT. Its translation: CASRSPGTGNTGELFF.

This chain connects TRBV5-1 to TRBJ2-5, with 10 nucleotides matching TRBD2. The DNA end favors TRBJ2-7, so the J call may be wrong. This CDR3 comprises 15 residues. Germline CDR1 is SGHRS and CDR2 is YFSETQ. The CDR3 DNA is TGCGCCAGCAGCTTGGCCACTAGCGGGGCCTACGAGCAGTACTTC. Its protein is CASSLATSGAYEQYF.

This chain uses TRBV6-1 with TRBJ1-5, with a tentative D call TRBD1 (5 bases). CDR1 MNHNS and CDR2 SASEGT come from the germline V gene. V dropped 2 bases and J dropped 6 bases, with 17 bases sitting between them. There are 16 residues in the CDR3. The CDR3: CASSETPGIRSQPQHF. The CDR3 DNA sequence: TGTGCCAGCAGTGAAACTCCAGGGATCCGGAGTCAGCCCCAGCATTTT.